This entry is about one T cell receptor (beta chain). Antigen: not known. From mRNA, alpha and beta CDR3 regions were amplified using semiquantitative ARM-PCR. In ARM-PCR, communal superprimers followed tagged nested gene-specific primers for exponential amplification. MiXCR, run by TCRdb on the multiplex PCR reads, gives a single entry per CDR3 protein. Seen here are over 8,000 distinct CDR3 sequences, about 55% observed once, and the top ten hold around 5%. Memory T cells were selected with anti-CD45RO beads from the CD45RA-negative fraction. CDR3 length: 13 amino acids. V gave up 6 bases and J gave up 0 bases, with 8 bases separating them. Germline V lookup: CDR1 MGHRA, CDR2 YSYEKL. These data originate in a study of relationships among human T cell subsets. Findings and limits, study-wide: Over 50% of CD8+ cytotoxic sequences were in clones over 100 reads; regulatory and Th2 had few.

The rearrangement links TRBV4-1 to TRBJ1-1; unclear D gene. Sequences were obtained from memory T cells sorted from blood. The sequence derives from a man in his forties in good health. This CDR3 is CASRRIMNTEAFF. CDR3 nucleotides: TGCGCCAGCAGACGGATTATGAACACTGAAGCTTTCTTT.